The 14 T cell receptor beta chains in this list originate from one sample, sequenced in a study of T-cell memory formation after mild COVID-19. TCRdb reprocessed the 5' RACE reads via MiXCR and lists one record per CDR3 protein. Here the sample spans about 430,000 distinct CDR3 sequences, around 17% being singletons. The sequenced material came from PBMCs or a T cell subset sorted from them (not recorded which). Source of these receptors: a man aged 18 to 30 who had mild COVID-19 (a few samples of this study predate the infection). Cell type and time point are not known.

The rearrangement links TRBV5-1 to TRBJ1-1, with 8 bases that match TRBD1. CDR3 size: 14 residues. The J segment lost 4 bases and the V segment lost 4 bases, leaving 6 bases of the junction unmatched. Germline V CDR1 and CDR2: SGHRS, YFSETQ. DNA of the CDR3: TGCGCCAGCAGCCCGCAGGGGGCGAGCACTGAAGCTTTCTTT. This encodes CASSPQGASTEAFF. The complete variable domain, with remaining parts taken from reference TRBV5-1 and TRBJ1-1, reads KAGVTQTPRYLIKTRGQQVTLSCSPISGHRSVSWYQQTPGQGLQFLFEYFSETQRNKGNFPGRFSGRQFSNSRSEMNVSTLELGDSALYLCASSPQGASTEAFFGQGTRLTVV.

The chain combines TRBV4-1 with TRBJ2-7, with 13 bases matching TRBD2. CDR3 length: 16 amino acids. The V gene's germline CDR1 is MGHRA and CDR2 YSYEKL. J lost 3 bases, V lost 4 bases, and 6 bases had no gene match. The CDR3 DNA sequence: TGCGCCAGCAGCCTTACTAGCGGGGGGGCAGTCTACGAGCAGTACTTC. Protein sequence: CASSLTSGGAVYEQYF.

In this sample, this clonotype turned up many times. The V gene is TRBV12-3 or TRBV12-4, the J gene TRBJ1-1; D unresolved. The CDR3 runs to 13 residues. V was clipped by 2 bases and J by 3 bases, with 7 bases between them. CDR3: CASSLTADTEAFF. Written as DNA, the CDR3 is TGTGCCAGCAGTTTAACAGCGGACACTGAAGCTTTCTTT.

This clonotype was counted between two and nine times. This sequence joins TRBV6-5 and TRBJ1-5, with D perhaps matching TRBD1 (5 bases). This CDR3 has 13 residues. Germline values: CDR1 MNHEY, CDR2 SVGAGI. The V end lost 2 bases, the J end lost 9 bases, and 11 bases lay between the germline ends. The CDR3 here is CASSYDLGRPQHF. CDR3 nucleotide sequence: TGTGCCAGCAGTTACGATTTGGGGCGGCCCCAGCATTTT.

The genes are TRBV7-6 and TRBJ2-1, with 9 nucleotides matching TRBD2. The germline V gene encodes CDR1 SGHVS and CDR2 FNYEAQ. There are 16 residues in the CDR3. The J segment lost 3 bases and the V segment lost 3 bases, leaving 6 bases of the junction unmatched. CDR3 residues: CASSLRGGLIYNEQFF. In DNA form, the CDR3 reads TGTGCCAGCAGCTTGCGGGGGGGCCTCATCTACAATGAGCAGTTCTTC.

The chain uses TRBV6-5 and TRBJ2-6; D is ambiguous. Germline V lookup: CDR1 MNHEY, CDR2 SVGAGI. The V end was cut by 5 bases, the J end by 4 bases, with 15 bases between. CDR3 size: 16 residues. The CDR3 is CASSEFPPSGANVLTF. In DNA, the CDR3 is TGTGCCAGCAGTGAATTTCCCCCATCAGGGGCCAACGTCCTGACTTTC.

A few counts support this clonotype. The chain couples TRBV12-3 or TRBV12-4 to TRBJ2-7, with D tentatively TRBD1 (5 bases). The CDR3 sequence is 13 residues long. The V end was cut by 4 bases, the J end by 6 bases, with 13 bases between. The CDR3, as DNA: TGTGCCAGCAGTTATGGTTTGGGGCGCGAGCAGTACGTC. As protein: CASSYGLGREQYV.

As concerns this clonotype: It is unclear where the CDR3 begins or ends on the DNA, so no DNA is shown, and the CDR3 is as TCRdb lists it. The genes are TRBV21-1 and TRBJ2-1. TRBV21-1 is a pseudogene locus. 16 amino acids form the CDR3, both terminal residues included. The CDR3 reads CASSKVGQGSYNEQFF.

This clonotype turned up a few times. CDR3 in DNA: TGCAGTGTCCCCAGGGAAACGCAGTATTTT. Translated, it gives CSVPRETQYF. The J gene is TRBJ2-3, the V gene TRBV20-1, with a tentative D call TRBD1 (5 bases). The germline V gene encodes CDR1 DFQATT and CDR2 SNEGSKA (reference sequence). The CDR3 is 10 amino acids. V was clipped by 7 bases and J by 9 bases, with 11 bases between them.

This clonotype showed up many times. This chain connects TRBV15 to TRBJ2-2; D perhaps matches TRBD1 (6 bases). The CDR3 is 19 amino acids. The V gene's germline CDR1 is LNHNV and CDR2 YYDKDF (reference sequence). Trimming removed 4 bases from V and 6 bases from J, with 27 bases in between. CDR3 residues: CATSTFLEQGQRPPGELFF. CDR3 in DNA: TGTGCCACCAGCACCTTTCTCGAGCAGGGGCAGCGCCCGCCCGGGGAGCTGTTTTTT.

This clonotype has more than one count but fewer than ten. The chain carries TRBV29-1 and TRBJ1-5, with unresolved D. The CDR3 consists of 14 residues. Germline V lookup: CDR1 SQVTM, CDR2 ANQGSEA. V was trimmed by 7 bases and J by 0 bases, leaving 13 bases between them. The CDR3 reads CSASIGNSNQPQHF. The CDR3 region has the DNA TGCAGCGCTAGTATTGGAAATAGCAATCAGCCCCAGCATTTT.

This rearrangement joins TRBV6-6 to TRBJ2-7, with D unresolved. Trimming cost V 3 bases and J 3 bases, with 15 bases left between them. The germline CDR1 and CDR2 sequences are MNHNY and SVGAGI (reference sequence). CDR3 length equals 15 residues. The CDR3 DNA reads TGTGCCAGCAGTTATCGGGCCCCAGAGTACTACGAGCAGTACTTC. It translates to CASSYRAPEYYEQYF.

The chain links TRBV6-6 to TRBJ1-2, with 9 bases identical to TRBD1. The CDR3 runs 14 residues. Germline loops: CDR1 MNHNY, CDR2 SVGAGI (reference sequence). The trim removed 5 bases at V and 5 bases at J, leaving 6 bases unmatched. The CDR3 DNA reads as TGTGCCAGCAGTAGGGGGACAGGGCTTTATGGCTACACCTTC. As protein: CASSRGTGLYGYTF.

This clonotype was seen a handful of times. J is TRBJ2-7 and V is TRBV2, with 8 nucleotides matching TRBD1. CDR1 and CDR2 from the germline V gene are SNHLY and FYNNEI. The CDR3 extends over 12 amino acids. The trim removed 8 bases at V and 5 bases at J, leaving 5 bases unmatched. The CDR3 DNA is TGTGCCAGCCGACAGGGGTCCCACGAGCAGTACTTC. It is translated as CASRQGSHEQYF.